The 18 T cell receptor beta chains below come from one sample, sequenced in a study of T-cell memory formation after mild COVID-19. One entry per CDR3 protein results from TCRdb running MiXCR on the 5' RACE reads. In the table there are 470,000 or so distinct CDR3 sequences, about 20% of which are singletons. Material for sequencing was PBMCs or a T cell subset sorted from them (not recorded which). These receptors were obtained from an adult woman who had mild COVID-19 (a few samples of this study predate the infection). Cell type and time point are not known.

In its sample, this clonotype was seen many times. The chain carries TRBV20-1 and TRBJ2-1; perhaps D is TRBD1 or TRBD2 (6 bases each). Trimming cost V 5 bases and J 0 bases, with 14 bases left between them. The CDR3 consists of 15 residues. The germline gives CDR1 DFQATT, CDR2 SNEGSKA (reference sequence). CDR3 loop: CSASKGGSSYNEQFF. DNA for the CDR3: TGCAGTGCTTCAAAAGGGGGGAGCTCCTACAATGAGCAGTTCTTC.

This clonotype was picked up a small number of times. J is TRBJ2-3 and V is TRBV7-2; D perhaps matches TRBD2 (6 bases). There are 16 residues in the CDR3. Trimming pared 1 base from V and 4 bases from J, leaving 15 bases between. In germline, CDR1 is SGHTA, CDR2 FQGNSA. The chain's CDR3 is CASSLGHGSPADTQYF. DNA for the CDR3: TGTGCCAGCAGCTTAGGGCACGGGAGCCCTGCAGATACGCAGTATTTT.

The chain has TRBV25-1 and TRBJ2-5, with 8 bases lining up with TRBD1. Germline trimming cut 4 bases from V and 5 bases from J; bases unmatched to any gene: 3. The CDR3 spans 13 residues. Germline CDR1 MGHDK, CDR2 SYGVNS. CDR3 DNA: TGTGCCAGCAGTGGGCAGGGGGCCGAGACCCAGTACTTC. Its protein product is CASSGQGAETQYF.

The CDR3 spells CASSWAGGFTDTQYF. CDR3 nucleotides: TGTGCCAGCAGTTGGGCGGGAGGCTTCACAGATACGCAGTATTTT. The chain combines TRBV12-3 or TRBV12-4 with TRBJ2-3; TRBD2 matches at 8 bases. V was clipped by 4 bases and J by 2 bases; unmatched bases: 5. The CDR3 is made up of 15 amino acids.

This clonotype was observed a few times. J is TRBJ1-1 and V is TRBV3-1, with no clear D. This CDR3 region has 14 residues. CDR1 and CDR2 from the germline V gene are LGHDT and YNNKEL (reference sequence). V lost 4 bases and J 10 bases, leaving 19 bases between the germline ends. This CDR3 reads CASSLTVEVSGAFF. The CDR3 DNA follows: TGTGCCAGCAGCCTGACTGTAGAGGTGAGTGGAGCTTTCTTT. Variable domain in full (rest from reference TRBV3-1 and TRBJ1-1): DTAVSQTPKYLVTQMGNDKSIKCEQNLGHDTMYWYKQDSKKFLKIMFSYNNKELIINETVPNRFSPKSPDKAHLNLHINSLELGDSAVYFCASSLTVEVSGAFFGQGTRLTVV.

The chain joins TRBV3-1 to TRBJ2-7; TRBD1 matches at 9 bases. With V trimmed by 4 bases and J by 6 bases, 13 bases remained unmatched. The CDR3 totals 16 residues. Germline-derived CDR1 and CDR2 are LGHDT and YNNKEL (reference sequence). The CDR3 DNA reads TGTGCCAGCAGCCTCCCCTCCGGGACAGGGAGTAGCGAGCAGTACTTC. Its translation is CASSLPSGTGSSEQYF.

CDR3: CASSQSWQGDGELFF. The CDR3 DNA reads TGCGCCAGCAGCCAATCGTGGCAGGGCGACGGGGAGCTGTTTTTT. The chain links TRBV4-1 to TRBJ2-2, with D maybe TRBD1 (5 bases). Trimming took 2 bases from V and 7 from J, leaving 14 bases between them. This CDR3 spans 15 amino acids. CDR1 is MGHRA, CDR2 YSYEKL, per germline.

Only a few counts were recorded for this clonotype. The V gene is TRBV20-1, the J gene TRBJ2-1, with 8 bases fitting TRBD2. Trimming took 0 bases from V and 7 from J; bases not matched to a gene: 11. The germline V gene has CDR1 DFQATT and CDR2 SNEGSKA (reference sequence). The length of the CDR3 is 16 residues. As DNA, the CDR3 is TGCAGTGCTAGAGATTGGGGAGCGGGAGTCATGAATGAGCAGTTCTTC. Translation gives CSARDWGAGVMNEQFF.

In DNA form, the CDR3 reads TGTGCCAGCAGATTCGGACTAGCGGCTTACAATGAGCAGTTCTTC. Translation: CASRFGLAAYNEQFF. This rearrangement joins TRBV7-9 to TRBJ2-1; 10 bases agree with TRBD2. Germline assignment: CDR1 SEHNR and CDR2 FQNEAQ (reference sequence). The junction had 6 bases not matched to a gene; V was cut back by 6 bases and J by 4 bases. This CDR3 contains 15 residues.

The sample holds a few counts of this clonotype. The rearrangement links TRBV11-3 to TRBJ1-1; maybe TRBD1 (5 bases). V gave up 6 bases and J gave up 0 bases, with 14 bases separating them. Germline CDR1 SGHNT, CDR2 YENEEA. The CDR3 sequence is 15 residues long. The CDR3 here is CASSGKSGLNTEAFF. The CDR3 nucleotides read TGTGCCAGCAGTGGAAAGTCGGGACTGAACACTGAAGCTTTCTTT.

This clonotype came up a few times. The chain uses TRBV5-6 and TRBJ2-3, with 10 bases lining up with TRBD1. With 4 bases clipped from V and 5 bases from J, the junction kept 4 bases outside the gene matches. The CDR3 is 14 residues long. Germline loops: CDR1 SGHDT, CDR2 YYEEEE. The CDR3 loop reads CASSAGTGVDTQYF. In DNA, the CDR3 is TGTGCCAGCAGCGCCGGGACAGGGGTAGATACGCAGTATTTT.

This chain connects TRBV20-1 to TRBJ2-1, with TRBD2 matching over 11 bases. After removal of 6 bases from V and 6 bases from J, the junction contained 7 bases not matched to a gene. The CDR3 extends over 14 amino acids. Germline loops: CDR1 DFQATT, CDR2 SNEGSKA (reference sequence). The CDR3 region is CSAATSGRGNEQFF. In nucleotides, the CDR3 is TGCAGTGCCGCAACTAGCGGGAGAGGCAATGAGCAGTTCTTC.

In this sample, this clonotype turned up a few times. The chain employs TRBV7-2 and TRBJ1-2; no clear D. There are 15 residues in the CDR3. V was shortened by 1 base and J by 4 bases, with 13 bases between the two germline ends. The germline gives CDR1 SGHTA, CDR2 FQGNSA. In DNA form, the CDR3 reads TGTGCCAGCAGCTTAGATGGAGCCAGAGGCTATGGCTACACCTTC. This codes for CASSLDGARGYGYTF.

The chain combines TRBV2 with TRBJ2-5, with 8 bases matching TRBD2. With V trimmed by 4 bases and J by 2 bases, 6 bases remained unmatched. This CDR3 is 15 amino acids long. CDR1 SNHLY and CDR2 FYNNEI come from the germline V gene. The CDR3 DNA reads TGTGCCAGCAGTGCTACTAGCGGTACACAAGAGACCCAGTACTTC. Translated: CASSATSGTQETQYF.

This clonotype was seen only a few times. The chain recombines TRBV5-6 with TRBJ2-3; a weak D match, TRBD1 (5 bases). Germline V gives CDR1 SGHDT, CDR2 YYEEEE. V gave up 4 bases and J gave up 2 bases, with 14 bases separating them. The CDR3 loop spans 15 amino acids. The CDR3 here is CASSPPGWYTDTQYF. CDR3 nucleotides: TGTGCCAGCAGCCCTCCAGGGTGGTACACAGATACGCAGTATTTT.

The chain couples TRBV6-6 to TRBJ2-7, with a weak D call TRBD2 (7 bases). CDR3 length: 13 residues. Trimming left V 8 bases short and J 5 bases short, with 16 bases between. Per germline, CDR1 MNHNY and CDR2 SVGAGI (reference sequence). The CDR3 nucleotides read TGTGCCAGCGAGGGAGGGCCAGGGGACGAGCAGTACTTC. This sequence encodes CASEGGPGDEQYF.

The chain carries TRBV5-5 and TRBJ1-2; no firm D call. CDR1 is SGHKS, CDR2 YYEKEE, per germline (reference sequence). Trimming removed 0 bases at V and 8 bases at J, with 14 bases between. CDR3 length equals 14 residues. The CDR3 DNA follows: TGTGCCAGCAGCTTGGCTCGCAGTCTAGCGGGCTACACCTTC. Its translation: CASSLARSLAGYTF.

The CDR3, as DNA: TGCAGTGCTAGCCCGGGGTCCTACGAGCAGTACTTC. This encodes CSASPGSYEQYF. This chain joins TRBV20-1 and TRBJ2-7, with TRBD2 as a possible D gene (5 bases). The V and J ends lost 3 bases and 1 base respectively, with 7 bases between them. From germline, CDR1 is DFQATT and CDR2 SNEGSKA (reference sequence). The CDR3 sequence is 12 residues long.